Listed below are T cell receptor beta chains from one sample, sequenced in a study of molecular identifiers for immune sequencing clone quantification. TCRdb reanalysed the PCR reads using MiXCR and keeps one entry per CDR3 protein. The repertoire holds over 550,000 distinct CDR3 sequences, with about 25% as singletons. Input material: naive CD8+ T cells from blood, with Jurkat cell RNA spiked in. Receptors originate from a human donor in good health. Some libraries in this study had Jurkat cell RNA spiked in. CDR3s include the opening cysteine and the closing phenylalanine or tryptophan. The order of the fields is V gene, clone size, D gene, J gene, CDR3 protein, CDR3 DNA. A D gene is named only where the DNA matches it firmly. Size is omitted from some rows. Given values are once, few, many or a class for expanded clones.

TRBV5-1	once	.	TRBJ2-5	CASSLGTRERAPQYF	TGCGCCAGCAGCTTGGGGACACGGGAGAGAGCGCCCCAGTACTTC
TRBV7-2	.	.	TRBJ2-7	CASSLALGGIYEQYF	TGTGCCAGCAGCTTAGCGCTGGGCGGGATCTACGAGCAGTACTTC
TRBV6-9	.	TRBD2	TRBJ2-3	CASSSEGSGDPTDTQYF	TGTGCCAGCAGTTCTGAGGGGAGCGGGGACCCCACAGATACGCAGTATTTT
TRBV28	many	.	TRBJ2-3	CASSLLLSFSTDTQYF	TGTGCCAGCAGTCTTCTCCTTAGCTTCAGCACAGATACGCAGTATTTT
TRBV10-2	few	.	TRBJ2-2	CASRDSPELFF	TGCGCCAGCAGGGATAGTCCGGAGCTGTTTTTT
TRBV12-3/TRBV12-4	many	.	TRBJ2-7	CASRDSLARSQYF	TGTGCCAGCAGGGACAGTCTTGCCCGTTCCCAGTACTTC
TRBV12-3/TRBV12-4	many	.	TRBJ1-4	CASSFGHNEKLFF	TGTGCCAGCAGTTTCGGCCATAATGAAAAACTGTTTTTT
TRBV6-5	many	.	TRBJ2-7	CASSPSLARGGFIDEQYF	TGTGCCAGCAGTCCCTCCTTAGCCAGGGGAGGATTTATCGACGAGCAGTACTTC
TRBV6-6	.	.	TRBJ1-6	CASSTLAGKDSPLHF	TGTGCCAGCAGTACCCTGGCAGGGAAGGATTCACCCCTCCACTTT
TRBV6-2/TRBV6-3	few	.	TRBJ1-1	CASRNTPGGLNTEAFF	TGTGCCAGCAGGAACACTCCTGGGGGGCTGAACACTGAAGCTTTCTTT